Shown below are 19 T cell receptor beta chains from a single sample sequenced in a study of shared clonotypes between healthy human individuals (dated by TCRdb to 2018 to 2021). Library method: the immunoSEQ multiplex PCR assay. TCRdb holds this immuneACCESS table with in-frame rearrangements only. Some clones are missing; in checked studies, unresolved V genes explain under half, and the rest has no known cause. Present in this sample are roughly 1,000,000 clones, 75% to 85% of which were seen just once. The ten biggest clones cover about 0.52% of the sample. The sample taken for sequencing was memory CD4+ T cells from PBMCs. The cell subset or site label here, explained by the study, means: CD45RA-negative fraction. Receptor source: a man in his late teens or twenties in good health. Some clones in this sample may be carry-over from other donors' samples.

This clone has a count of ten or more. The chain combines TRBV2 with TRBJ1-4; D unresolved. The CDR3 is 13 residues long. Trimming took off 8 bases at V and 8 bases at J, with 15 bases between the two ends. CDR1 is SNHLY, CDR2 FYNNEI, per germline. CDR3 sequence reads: CASGIIPGEKLFF. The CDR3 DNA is TGTGCCAGCGGGATAATACCGGGGGAAAAACTGTTTTTT.

CDR3 sequence reads: CASSFTSNEQFF. The CDR3 nucleotides are TGTGCCAGCAGCTTTACTAGCAATGAGCAGTTCTTC. The rearrangement joins TRBV7-3 to TRBJ2-1; a weak D match, TRBD2 (5 bases). Deletions cut 3 bases from V and 6 bases from J, with 6 bases between. Germline V CDR1 and CDR2: SGHTA, FQGTGA. This CDR3 comprises 12 residues.

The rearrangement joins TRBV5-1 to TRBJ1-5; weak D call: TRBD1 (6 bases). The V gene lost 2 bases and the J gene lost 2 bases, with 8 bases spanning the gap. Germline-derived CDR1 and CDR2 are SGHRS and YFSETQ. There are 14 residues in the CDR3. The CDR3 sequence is CASSFRGGNQPQHF. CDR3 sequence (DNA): TGCGCCAGCAGCTTCAGGGGTGGCAATCAGCCCCAGCATTTT.

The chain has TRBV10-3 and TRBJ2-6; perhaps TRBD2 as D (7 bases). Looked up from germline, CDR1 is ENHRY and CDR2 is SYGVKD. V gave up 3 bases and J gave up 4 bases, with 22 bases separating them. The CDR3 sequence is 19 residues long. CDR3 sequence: CAISDQNTGGTWGANVLTF. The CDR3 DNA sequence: TGTGCCATCAGTGACCAAAACACGGGGGGCACTTGGGGGGCCAACGTCCTGACTTTC.

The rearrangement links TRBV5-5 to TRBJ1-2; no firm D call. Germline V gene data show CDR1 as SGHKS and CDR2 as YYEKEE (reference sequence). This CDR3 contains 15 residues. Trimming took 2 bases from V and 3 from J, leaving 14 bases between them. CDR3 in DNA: TGTGCCAGCAGCTTAGTAGTAGTCACCGACTATGGCTACACCTTC. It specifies CASSLVVVTDYGYTF.

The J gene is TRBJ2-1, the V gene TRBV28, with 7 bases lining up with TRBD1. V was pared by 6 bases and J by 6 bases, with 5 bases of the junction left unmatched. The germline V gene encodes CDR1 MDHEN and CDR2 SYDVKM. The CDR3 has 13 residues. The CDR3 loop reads CASRQGRTNEQFF. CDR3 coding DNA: TGTGCCAGCAGACAGGGGAGAACCAATGAGCAGTTCTTC.

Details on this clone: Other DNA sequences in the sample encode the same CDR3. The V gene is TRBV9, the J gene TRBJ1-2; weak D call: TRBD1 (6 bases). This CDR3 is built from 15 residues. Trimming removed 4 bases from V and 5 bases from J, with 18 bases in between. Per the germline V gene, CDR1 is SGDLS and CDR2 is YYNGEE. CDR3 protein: CASSKGGESNYGYTF. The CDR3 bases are TGTGCCAGCAGCAAAGGGGGGGAGTCCAATTATGGCTACACCTTC.

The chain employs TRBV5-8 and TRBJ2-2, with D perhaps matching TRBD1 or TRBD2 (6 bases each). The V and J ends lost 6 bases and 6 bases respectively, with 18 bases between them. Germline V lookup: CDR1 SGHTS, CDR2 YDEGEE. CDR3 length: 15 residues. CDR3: CASIPRGVTAGELFF. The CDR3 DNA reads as TGTGCCAGCATTCCGAGGGGGGTTACAGCCGGGGAGCTGTTTTTT.

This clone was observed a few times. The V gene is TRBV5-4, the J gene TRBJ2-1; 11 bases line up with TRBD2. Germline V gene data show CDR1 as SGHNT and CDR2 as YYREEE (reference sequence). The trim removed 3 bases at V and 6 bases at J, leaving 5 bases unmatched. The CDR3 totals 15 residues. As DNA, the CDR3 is TGTGCCAGCAGCTCCCTTAGCGGGAGGGGCAATGAGCAGTTCTTC. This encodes CASSSLSGRGNEQFF.

CDR3 sequence (DNA): TGCGCCAGCAGCTTGGTTGTCAGGGGAGCCGGGGAGCTGTTTTTT. Amino acid sequence: CASSLVVRGAGELFF. The V gene is TRBV5-1, the J gene TRBJ2-2; the D gene is possibly TRBD1 (6 bases). The V and J ends lost 0 bases and 6 bases respectively, with 12 bases between them. The CDR3 has 15 residues. Germline V gives CDR1 SGHRS, CDR2 YFSETQ.

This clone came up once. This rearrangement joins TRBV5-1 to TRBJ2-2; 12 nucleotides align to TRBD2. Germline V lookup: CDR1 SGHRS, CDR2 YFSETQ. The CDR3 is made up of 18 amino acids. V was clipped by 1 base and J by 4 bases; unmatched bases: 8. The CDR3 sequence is CASSLWGLAGFGTGELFF. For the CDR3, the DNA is TGCGCCAGCAGCTTGTGGGGACTAGCGGGTTTTGGCACCGGGGAGCTGTTTTTT.

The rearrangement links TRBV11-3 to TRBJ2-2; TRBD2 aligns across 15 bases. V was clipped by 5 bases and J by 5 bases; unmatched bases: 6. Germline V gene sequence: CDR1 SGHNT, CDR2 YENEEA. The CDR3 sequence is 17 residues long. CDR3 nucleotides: TGTGCCAGCAGCATGGGACTAGCGGGAGGAGGGACCGGGGAGCTGTTTTTT. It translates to CASSMGLAGGGTGELFF.

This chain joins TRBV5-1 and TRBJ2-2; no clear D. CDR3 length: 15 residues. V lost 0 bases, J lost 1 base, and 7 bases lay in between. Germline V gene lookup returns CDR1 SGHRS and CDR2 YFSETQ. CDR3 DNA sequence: TGCGCCAGCAGCTTGGTACGAGGGAACACCGGGGAGCTGTTTTTT. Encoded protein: CASSLVRGNTGELFF. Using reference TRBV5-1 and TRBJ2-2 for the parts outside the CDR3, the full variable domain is KAGVTQTPRYLIKTRGQQVTLSCSPISGHRSVSWYQQTPGQGLQFLFEYFSETQRNKGNFPGRFSGRQFSNSRSEMNVSTLELGDSALYLCASSLVRGNTGELFFGEGSRLTVL.

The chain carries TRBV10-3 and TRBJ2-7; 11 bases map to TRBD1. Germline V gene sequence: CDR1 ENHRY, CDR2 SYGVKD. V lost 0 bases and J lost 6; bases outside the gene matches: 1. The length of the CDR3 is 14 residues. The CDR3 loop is CAISESGTGGEQYF. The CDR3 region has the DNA TGTGCCATCAGTGAGTCCGGGACAGGGGGCGAGCAGTACTTC.

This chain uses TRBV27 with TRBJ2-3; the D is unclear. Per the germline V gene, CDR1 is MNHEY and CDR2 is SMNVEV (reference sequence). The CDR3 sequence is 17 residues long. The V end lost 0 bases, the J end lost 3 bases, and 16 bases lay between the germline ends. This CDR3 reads CASSLSPLTRNTDTQYF. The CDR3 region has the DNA TGTGCCAGCAGTTTATCCCCCCTGACAAGGAATACAGATACGCAGTATTTT.

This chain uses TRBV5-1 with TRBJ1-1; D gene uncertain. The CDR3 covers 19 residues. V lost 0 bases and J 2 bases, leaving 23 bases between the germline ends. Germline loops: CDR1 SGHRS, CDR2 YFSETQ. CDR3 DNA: TGCGCCAGCAGCTTGGGTAGAAGAGGGTGGTACCTATCTAACACTGAAGCTTTCTTT. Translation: CASSLGRRGWYLSNTEAFF.

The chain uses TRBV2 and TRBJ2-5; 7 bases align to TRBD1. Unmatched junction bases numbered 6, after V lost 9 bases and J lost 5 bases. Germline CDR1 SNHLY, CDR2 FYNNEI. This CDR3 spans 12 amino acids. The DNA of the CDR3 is TGTGCCAGTGCTGACAGGGCTGAGACCCAGTACTTC. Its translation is CASADRAETQYF.

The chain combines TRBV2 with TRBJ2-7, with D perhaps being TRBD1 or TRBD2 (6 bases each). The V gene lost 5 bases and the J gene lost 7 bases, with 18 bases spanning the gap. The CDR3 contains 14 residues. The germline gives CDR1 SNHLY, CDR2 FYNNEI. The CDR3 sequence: CASSRVAQGLEQYF. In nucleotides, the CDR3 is TGTGCCAGCAGTAGGGTGGCACAGGGACTGGAGCAGTACTTC.

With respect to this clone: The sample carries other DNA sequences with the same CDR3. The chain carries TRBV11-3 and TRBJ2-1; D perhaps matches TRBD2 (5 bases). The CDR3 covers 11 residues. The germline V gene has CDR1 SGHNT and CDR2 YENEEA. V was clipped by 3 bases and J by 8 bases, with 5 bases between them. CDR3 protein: CASSLRDEQFF. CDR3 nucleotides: TGTGCCAGCAGCTTGCGGGATGAGCAGTTCTTC.